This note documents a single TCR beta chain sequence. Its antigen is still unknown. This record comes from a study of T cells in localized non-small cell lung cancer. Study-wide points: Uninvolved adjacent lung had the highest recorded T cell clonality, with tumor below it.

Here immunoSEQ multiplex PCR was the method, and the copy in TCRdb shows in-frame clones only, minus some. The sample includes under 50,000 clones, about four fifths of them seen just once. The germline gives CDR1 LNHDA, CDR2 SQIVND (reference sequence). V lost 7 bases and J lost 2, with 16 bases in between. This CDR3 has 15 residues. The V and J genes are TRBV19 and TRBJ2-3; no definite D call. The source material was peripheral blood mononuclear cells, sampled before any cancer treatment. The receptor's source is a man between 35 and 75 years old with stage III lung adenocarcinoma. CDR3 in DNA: TGTGCCAGTACCCCGGACGGCCTCTCCACAGATACGCAGTATTTT. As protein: CASTPDGLSTDTQYF.